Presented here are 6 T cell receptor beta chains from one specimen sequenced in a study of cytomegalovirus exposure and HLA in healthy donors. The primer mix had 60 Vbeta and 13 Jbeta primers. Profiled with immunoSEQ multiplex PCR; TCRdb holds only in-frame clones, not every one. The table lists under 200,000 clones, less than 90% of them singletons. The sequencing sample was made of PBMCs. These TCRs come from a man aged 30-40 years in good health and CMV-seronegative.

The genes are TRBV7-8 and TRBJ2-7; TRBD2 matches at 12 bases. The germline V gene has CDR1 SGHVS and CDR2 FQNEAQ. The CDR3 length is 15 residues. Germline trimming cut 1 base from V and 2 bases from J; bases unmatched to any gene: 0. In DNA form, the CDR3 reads TGTGCCAGCAGCTTAGGACTAGCGGGAGCCTACGAGCAGTACTTC. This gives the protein CASSLGLAGAYEQYF. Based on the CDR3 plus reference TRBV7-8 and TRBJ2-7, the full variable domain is GAGVSQSPRYKVAKRGQDVALRCDPISGHVSLFWYQQALGQGPEFLTYFQNEAQLDKSGLPSDRFFAERPEGSVSTLKIQRTQQEDSAVYLCASSLGLAGAYEQYFGPGTRLTVT.

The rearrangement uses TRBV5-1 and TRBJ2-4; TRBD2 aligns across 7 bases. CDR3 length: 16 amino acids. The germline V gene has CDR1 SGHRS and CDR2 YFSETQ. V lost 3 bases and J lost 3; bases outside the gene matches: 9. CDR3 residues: CASSWGGSQGKNIQYF. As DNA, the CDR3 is TGCGCCAGCAGCTGGGGGGGGTCCCAGGGCAAAAACATTCAGTACTTC. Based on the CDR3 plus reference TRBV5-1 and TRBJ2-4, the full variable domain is KAGVTQTPRYLIKTRGQQVTLSCSPISGHRSVSWYQQTPGQGLQFLFEYFSETQRNKGNFPGRFSGRQFSNSRSEMNVSTLELGDSALYLCASSWGGSQGKNIQYFGAGTRLSVL.

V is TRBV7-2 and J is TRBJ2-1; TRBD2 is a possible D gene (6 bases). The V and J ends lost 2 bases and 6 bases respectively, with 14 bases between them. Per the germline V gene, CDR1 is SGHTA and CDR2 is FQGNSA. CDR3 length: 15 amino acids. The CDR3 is CASSLMKVAANEQFF. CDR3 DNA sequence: TGTGCCAGCAGCTTAATGAAAGTAGCGGCCAATGAGCAGTTCTTC.

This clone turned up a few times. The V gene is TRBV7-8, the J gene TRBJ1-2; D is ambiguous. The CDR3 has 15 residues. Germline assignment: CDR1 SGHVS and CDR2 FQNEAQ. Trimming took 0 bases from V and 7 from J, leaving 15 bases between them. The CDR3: CASSLARQSRRGYTF. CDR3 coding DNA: TGTGCCAGCAGCTTAGCGCGGCAGTCACGGCGTGGCTACACCTTC.

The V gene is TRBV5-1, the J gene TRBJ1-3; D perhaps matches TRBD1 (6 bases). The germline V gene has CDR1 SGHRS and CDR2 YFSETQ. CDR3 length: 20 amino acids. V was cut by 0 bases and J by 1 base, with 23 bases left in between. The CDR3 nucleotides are TGCGCCAGCAGCTTGGCCCCTGTGGGGAAGGGGGTCGCTTCTGGAAACACCATATATTTT. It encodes CASSLAPVGKGVASGNTIYF.

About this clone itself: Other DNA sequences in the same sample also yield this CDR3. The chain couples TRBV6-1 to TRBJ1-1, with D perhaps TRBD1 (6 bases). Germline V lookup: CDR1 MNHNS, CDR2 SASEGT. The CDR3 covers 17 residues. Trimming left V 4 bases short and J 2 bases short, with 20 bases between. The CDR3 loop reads CASSGQAIKPLNTEAFF. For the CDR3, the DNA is TGTGCCAGCAGTGGACAGGCAATAAAGCCCCTCAACACTGAAGCTTTCTTT.